This is a list of T cell receptor beta chains from one sample in a study of cytomegalovirus exposure and HLA in healthy donors. The protocol was immunoSEQ multiplex PCR, while the TCRdb copy is restricted to in-frame clones and leaves out a portion. Of 250,000 to 350,000 clones listed, 86% are singletons. The specimen sequenced was PBMCs. The receptor set was obtained from a man aged 35 to 55 in good health and CMV-seropositive. CDR3s include the opening cysteine and the closing phenylalanine or tryptophan. The D gene is left open where the match is weak. Where a row states a size, it is once, few, many or the class of an expanded clone; other rows omit it.

d_call	clone_size	v_call	j_call	cdr3_length	cdr3_aa	cdr3_nt
TRBD1	.	TRBV15	TRBJ2-7	12	CATGDRTYEQYF	TGTGCCACCGGGGACAGGACCTACGAGCAGTACTTC
.	once	TRBV5-1	TRBJ2-1	11	CASSLSAEQFF	TGCGCCAGCAGCTTGAGCGCTGAGCAGTTCTTC
TRBD2	.	TRBV19	TRBJ2-7	15	CASSARTSGRHEQYF	TGTGCCAGTAGTGCGCGGACTAGCGGGCGACACGAGCAGTACTTC
.	.	TRBV7-2	TRBJ1-2	16	CASIPDKSLINYGYTF	TGTGCCAGCATCCCGGACAAGAGCCTTATAAACTATGGCTACACCTTC
.	few	TRBV7-8	TRBJ2-1	14	CASSLAPPATEGFF	TGTGCCAGCAGCTTAGCCCCTCCTGCGACGGAGGGGTTCTTC
.	.	TRBV9	TRBJ2-2	16	CASSVAGLMNTGELFF	TGTGCCAGCAGCGTAGCGGGACTGATGAACACCGGGGAGCTGTTTTTT
TRBD1	.	TRBV28	TRBJ1-4	14	CASSFDRVGEKLFF	TGTGCCAGCAGTTTCGACAGGGTGGGTGAAAAACTGTTTTTT
TRBD1	once	TRBV11-2	TRBJ2-7	14	CASSLAGQLYEQYF	TGTGCCAGCAGCTTAGCGGGACAGCTCTACGAGCAGTACTTC
.	.	TRBV19	TRBJ2-7	14	CASRNPDRPYEQYF	TGTGCCAGTAGAAATCCGGACAGACCCTACGAGCAGTACTTC
.	.	TRBV28	TRBJ1-1	15	CASSPSEGIDTEAFF	TGTGCCAGCAGTCCATCGGAGGGGATAGACACTGAAGCTTTCTTT
.	.	TRBV6-4	TRBJ1-1	11	CASSDGLEAFF	TGTGCCAGCAGTGATGGGCTTGAAGCTTTCTTT
.	.	TRBV15	TRBJ1-2	16	CATSTGAGPTSIGYTF	TGTGCCACCAGCACGGGCGCGGGGCCAACGTCCATCGGCTACACCTTC
TRBD1	.	TRBV5-1	TRBJ1-2	14	CASSLATGGDGYTF	TGCGCCAGCAGCTTGGCCACAGGGGGCGATGGCTACACCTTC
TRBD2	.	TRBV5-1	TRBJ2-7	14	CASSRVGGFGEQYF	TGCGCCAGCAGCCGGGTGGGGGGGTTTGGGGAGCAGTACTTC
TRBD1	.	TRBV6-4	TRBJ1-2	13	CASSETGRSGYTF	TGTGCCAGCAGCGAGACAGGGAGGAGCGGCTACACCTTC
.	.	TRBV28	TRBJ2-2	16	CASSFPRRETTGELFF	TGTGCCAGCAGTTTCCCCAGGCGGGAAACAACCGGGGAGCTGTTTTTT
.	.	TRBV9	TRBJ1-1	14	CASSVEGGDTEAFF	TGTGCCAGCAGCGTAGAAGGGGGGGACACTGAAGCTTTCTTT
TRBD2	.	TRBV28	TRBJ2-5	19	CASSPTSGRRGARQETQYF	TGTGCCAGCAGTCCAACTAGCGGGAGAAGGGGAGCCAGACAAGAGACCCAGTACTTC
TRBD1	.	TRBV27	TRBJ1-1	14	CASSLSAGGTEAFF	TGTGCCAGCAGTTTATCGGCAGGGGGCACTGAAGCTTTCTTT
.	.	TRBV27	TRBJ2-5	17	CASSFLAVRGMIETQYF	TGTGCCAGCAGTTTCTTAGCGGTCAGGGGGATGATAGAGACCCAGTACTTC
TRBD1	.	TRBV5-4	TRBJ1-2	15	CASSSPDRENYGYTF	TGTGCCAGCAGCTCGCCGGACAGGGAAAACTATGGCTACACCTTC
.	.	TRBV7-7	TRBJ2-5	15	CASTVSGGLGETQYF	TGTGCTAGCACCGTCTCGGGCGGGCTGGGGGAGACCCAGTACTTC
TRBD2	.	TRBV7-3	TRBJ2-1	16	CASSPGLAGGRDEQFF	TGTGCCAGCAGCCCCGGACTAGCGGGAGGGCGGGATGAGCAGTTCTTC
TRBD2	.	TRBV7-3	TRBJ2-3	17	CASSAGTSGKRTDTQYF	TGTGCCAGCAGCGCCGGGACTAGCGGGAAACGCACAGATACGCAGTATTTT
.	.	TRBV9	TRBJ1-4	14	CASSVASTNEKLFF	TGTGCCAGCAGCGTAGCCTCCACTAATGAAAAACTGTTTTTT
.	once	TRBV28	TRBJ2-7	11	CASSILYEQYF	TGTGCCAGCAGTATCCTTTACGAGCAGTACTTC
TRBD2	.	TRBV10-2	TRBJ2-7	15	CASSTGTSGSYEQYF	TGCGCCAGCAGTACCGGGACTAGCGGGAGTTACGAGCAGTACTTC
TRBD2	.	TRBV7-7	TRBJ2-1	19	CASSLAPGTSGRNYNEQFF	TGTGCTAGCAGCTTAGCGCCCGGGACTAGCGGGAGAAACTACAATGAGCAGTTCTTC
TRBD1	.	TRBV7-9	TRBJ2-7	15	CASSGGQGVNYEQYF	TGTGCCAGCAGCGGGGGACAGGGGGTCAACTACGAGCAGTACTTC
.	.	TRBV11-2	TRBJ1-1	13	CASSLEGGPEAFF	TGTGCCAGCAGCTTAGAAGGAGGTCCTGAAGCTTTCTTT
.	.	TRBV29-1	TRBJ2-1	15	CSVLSSGPSYNEQFF	TGCAGCGTTCTGAGTAGCGGCCCTTCCTACAATGAGCAGTTCTTC